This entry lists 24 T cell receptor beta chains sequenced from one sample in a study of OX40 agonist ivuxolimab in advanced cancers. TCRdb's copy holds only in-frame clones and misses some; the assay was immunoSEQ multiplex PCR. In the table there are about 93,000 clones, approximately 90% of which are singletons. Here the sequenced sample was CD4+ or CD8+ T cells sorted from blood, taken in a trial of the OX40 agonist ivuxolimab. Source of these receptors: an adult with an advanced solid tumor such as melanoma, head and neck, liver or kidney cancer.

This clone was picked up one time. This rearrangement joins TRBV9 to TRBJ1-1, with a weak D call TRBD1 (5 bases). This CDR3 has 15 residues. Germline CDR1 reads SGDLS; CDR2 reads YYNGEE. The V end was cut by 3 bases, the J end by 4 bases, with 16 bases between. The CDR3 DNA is TGTGCCAGCAGCGGTAGCTCGGGGGTGAGCACTGAAGCTTTCTTT. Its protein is CASSGSSGVSTEAFF.

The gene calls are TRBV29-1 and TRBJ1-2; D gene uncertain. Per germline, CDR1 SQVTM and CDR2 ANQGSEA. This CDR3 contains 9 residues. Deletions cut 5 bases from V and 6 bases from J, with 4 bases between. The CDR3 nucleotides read TGCAGCGTTTCGGATGGCTACACCTTC. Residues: CSVSDGYTF.

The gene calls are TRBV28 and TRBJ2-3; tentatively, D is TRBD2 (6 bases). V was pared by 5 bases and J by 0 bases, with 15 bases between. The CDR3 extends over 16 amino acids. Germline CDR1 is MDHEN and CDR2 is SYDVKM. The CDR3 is CASSLAGIASTDTQYF. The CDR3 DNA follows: TGTGCCAGCAGTCTGGCGGGGATCGCTAGCACAGATACGCAGTATTTT.

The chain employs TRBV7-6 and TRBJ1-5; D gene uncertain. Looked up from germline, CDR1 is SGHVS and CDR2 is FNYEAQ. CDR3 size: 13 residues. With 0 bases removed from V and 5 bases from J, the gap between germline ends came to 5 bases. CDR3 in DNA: TGTGCCAGCAGCTTAGCGGTCGATCAGCCCCAGCATTTT. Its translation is CASSLAVDQPQHF. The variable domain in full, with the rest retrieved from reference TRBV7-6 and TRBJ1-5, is GAGVSQSPRYKVTKRGQDVALRCDPISGHVSLYWYRQALGQGPEFLTYFNYEAQQDKSGLPNDRFSAERPEGSISTLTIQRTEQRDSAMYRCASSLAVDQPQHFGDGTRLSIL.

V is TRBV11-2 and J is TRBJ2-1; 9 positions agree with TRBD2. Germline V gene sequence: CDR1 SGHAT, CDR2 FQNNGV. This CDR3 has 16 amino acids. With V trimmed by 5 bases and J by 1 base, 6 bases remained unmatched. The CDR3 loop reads CASSRGSGGSYNEQFF. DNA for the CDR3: TGTGCCAGCAGCCGAGGAAGCGGGGGGTCCTACAATGAGCAGTTCTTC.

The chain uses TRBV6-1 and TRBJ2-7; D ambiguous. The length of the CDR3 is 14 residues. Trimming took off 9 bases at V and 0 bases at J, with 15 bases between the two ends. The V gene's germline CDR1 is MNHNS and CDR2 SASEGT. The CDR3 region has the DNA TGTGCCAGTTTGTCGTTGGGCTACTCCTACGAGCAGTACTTC. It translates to CASLSLGYSYEQYF.

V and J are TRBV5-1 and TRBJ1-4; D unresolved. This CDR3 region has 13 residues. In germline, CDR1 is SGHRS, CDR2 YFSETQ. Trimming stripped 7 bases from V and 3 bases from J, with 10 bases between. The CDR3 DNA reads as TGCGCCAGCTCGTACGGAGCTAATGAAAAACTGTTTTTT. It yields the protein CASSYGANEKLFF.

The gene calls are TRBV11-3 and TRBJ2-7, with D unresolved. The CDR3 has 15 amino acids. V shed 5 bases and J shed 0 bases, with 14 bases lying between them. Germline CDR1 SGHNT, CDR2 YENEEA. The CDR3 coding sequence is TGTGCCAGCAGCGCGGCAGTATTTAGCTCCTACGAGCAGTACTTC. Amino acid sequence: CASSAAVFSSYEQYF.

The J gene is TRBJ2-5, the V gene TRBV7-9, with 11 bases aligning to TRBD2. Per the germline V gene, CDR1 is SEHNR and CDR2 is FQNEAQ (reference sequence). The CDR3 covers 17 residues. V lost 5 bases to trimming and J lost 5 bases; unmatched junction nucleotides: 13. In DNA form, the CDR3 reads TGTGCCAGCAGCCTGGTATTGGGTAGCGGGAGGGCGGAGACCCAGTACTTC. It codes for CASSLVLGSGRAETQYF.

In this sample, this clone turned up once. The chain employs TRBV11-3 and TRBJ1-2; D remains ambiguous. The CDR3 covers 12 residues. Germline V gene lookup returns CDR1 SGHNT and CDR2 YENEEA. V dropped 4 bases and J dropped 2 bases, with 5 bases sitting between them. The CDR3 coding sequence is TGTGCCAGCAGCTCCCAGAACTATGGCTACACCTTC. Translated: CASSSQNYGYTF.

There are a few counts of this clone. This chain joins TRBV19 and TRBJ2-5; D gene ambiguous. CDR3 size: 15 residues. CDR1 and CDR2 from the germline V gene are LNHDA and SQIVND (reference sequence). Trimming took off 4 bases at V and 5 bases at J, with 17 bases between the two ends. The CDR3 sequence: CASSKVQEQRETQYF. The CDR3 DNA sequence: TGTGCCAGTAGTAAGGTCCAGGAGCAACGGGAGACCCAGTACTTC.

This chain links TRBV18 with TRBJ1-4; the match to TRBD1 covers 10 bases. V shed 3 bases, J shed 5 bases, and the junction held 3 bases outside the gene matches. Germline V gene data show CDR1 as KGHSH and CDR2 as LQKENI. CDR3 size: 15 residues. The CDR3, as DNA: TGTGCCAGCTCACCGATGGGACAGGGGAATGAAAAACTGTTTTTT. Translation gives CASSPMGQGNEKLFF.

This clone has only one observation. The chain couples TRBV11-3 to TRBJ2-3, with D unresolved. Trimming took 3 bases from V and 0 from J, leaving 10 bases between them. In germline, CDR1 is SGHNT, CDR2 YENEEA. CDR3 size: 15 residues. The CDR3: CASSFGRSSTDTQYF. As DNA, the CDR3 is TGTGCCAGCAGCTTCGGACGGTCTAGCACAGATACGCAGTATTTT.

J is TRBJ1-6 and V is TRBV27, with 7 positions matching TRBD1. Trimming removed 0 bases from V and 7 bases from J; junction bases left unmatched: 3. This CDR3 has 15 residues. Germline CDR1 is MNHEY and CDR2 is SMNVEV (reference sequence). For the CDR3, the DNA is TGTGCCAGCAGTTTATCCCGGGACAGAAATTCACCCCTCCACTTT. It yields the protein CASSLSRDRNSPLHF.

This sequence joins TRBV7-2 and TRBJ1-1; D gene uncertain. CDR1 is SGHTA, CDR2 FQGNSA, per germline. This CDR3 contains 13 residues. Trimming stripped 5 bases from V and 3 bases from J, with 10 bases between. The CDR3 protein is CASSQNWDTEAFF. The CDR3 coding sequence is TGTGCCAGCAGCCAGAACTGGGACACTGAAGCTTTCTTT.

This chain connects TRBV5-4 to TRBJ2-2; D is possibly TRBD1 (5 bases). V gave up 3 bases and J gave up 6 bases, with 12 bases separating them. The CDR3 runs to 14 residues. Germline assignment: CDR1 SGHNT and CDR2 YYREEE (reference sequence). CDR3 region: CASSWVQGSGELFF. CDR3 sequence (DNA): TGTGCCAGCAGCTGGGTCCAGGGTTCCGGGGAGCTGTTTTTT.

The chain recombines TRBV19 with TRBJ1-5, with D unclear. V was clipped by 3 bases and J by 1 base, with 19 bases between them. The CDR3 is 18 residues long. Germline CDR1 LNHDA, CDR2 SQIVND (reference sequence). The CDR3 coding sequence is TGTGCCAGTAGTATTTTAGGAGGCCACCGCTTGAGCAATCAGCCCCAGCATTTT. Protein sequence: CASSILGGHRLSNQPQHF.

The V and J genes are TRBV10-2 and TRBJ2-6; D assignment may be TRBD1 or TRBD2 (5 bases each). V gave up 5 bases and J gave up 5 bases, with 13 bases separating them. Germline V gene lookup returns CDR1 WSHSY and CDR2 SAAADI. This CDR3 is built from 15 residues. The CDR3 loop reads CASSQPRGRANVLTF. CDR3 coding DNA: TGCGCCAGCAGTCAACCCCGGGGCAGGGCCAACGTCCTGACTTTC.

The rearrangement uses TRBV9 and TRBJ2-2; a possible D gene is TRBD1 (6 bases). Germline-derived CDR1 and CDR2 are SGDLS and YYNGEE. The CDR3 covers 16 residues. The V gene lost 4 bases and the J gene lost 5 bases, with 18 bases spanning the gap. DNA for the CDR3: TGTGCCAGCAGCCCCGAGGCAGGGGTCCGGACCGGGGAGCTGTTTTTT. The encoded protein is CASSPEAGVRTGELFF.

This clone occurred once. CDR3 nucleotide sequence: TGTGCCAGCAGCTTAGGGCGGGTCATAACGGGGGAGACCCAGTACTTC. Protein sequence: CASSLGRVITGETQYF. The chain combines TRBV11-3 with TRBJ2-5, with D possibly matching TRBD2 (5 bases). The CDR3 is 16 residues long. Trimming took 1 base from V and 5 from J, leaving 17 bases between them. Looked up from germline, CDR1 is SGHNT and CDR2 is YENEEA. The whole variable domain, filled in from reference TRBV11-3 and TRBJ2-5, reads EAGVVQSPRYKIIEKKQPVAFWCNPISGHNTLYWYLQNLGQGPELLIRYENEEAVDDSQLPKDRFSAERLKGVDSTLKIQPAELGDSAVYLCASSLGRVITGETQYFGPGTRLLVL.

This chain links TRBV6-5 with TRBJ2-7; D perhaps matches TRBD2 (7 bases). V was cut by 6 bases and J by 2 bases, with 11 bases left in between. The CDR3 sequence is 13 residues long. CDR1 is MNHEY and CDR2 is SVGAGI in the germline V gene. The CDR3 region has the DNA TGTGCCAGCAGGGCGGGGGCGGCCTACGAGCAGTACTTC. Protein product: CASRAGAAYEQYF.

CDR3 nucleotide sequence: TGTGCCAGCAGCCGGACAGGGATCTTAAGCAATCAGCCCCAGCATTTT. Translation: CASSRTGILSNQPQHF. The chain combines TRBV7-2 with TRBJ1-5, with TRBD1 matching 8 bases. J gave up 1 base and V 5 bases, and 7 bases lay outside the gene matches. This CDR3 has 16 residues. Germline CDR1 reads SGHTA; CDR2 reads FQGNSA.

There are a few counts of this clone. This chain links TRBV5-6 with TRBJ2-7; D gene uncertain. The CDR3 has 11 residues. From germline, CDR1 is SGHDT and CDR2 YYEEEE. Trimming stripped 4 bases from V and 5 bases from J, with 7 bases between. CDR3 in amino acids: CASSANDEQYF. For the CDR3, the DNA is TGTGCCAGCAGCGCAAACGACGAGCAGTACTTC.

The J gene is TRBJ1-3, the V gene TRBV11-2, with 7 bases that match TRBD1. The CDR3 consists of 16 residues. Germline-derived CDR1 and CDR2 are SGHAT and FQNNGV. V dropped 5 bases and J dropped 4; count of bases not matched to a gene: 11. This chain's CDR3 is CASSTITRGLGNTIYF. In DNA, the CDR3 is TGTGCCAGCAGCACGATCACGAGGGGGCTCGGAAACACCATATATTTT. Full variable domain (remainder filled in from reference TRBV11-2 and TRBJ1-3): EAGVAQSPRYKIIEKRQSVAFWCNPISGHATLYWYQQILGQGPKLLIQFQNNGVVDDSQLPKDRFSAERLKGVDSTLKIQPAKLEDSAVYLCASSTITRGLGNTIYFGEGSWLTVV.